This record concerns one TCR beta chain sequence. Some clones are missing from TCRdb's copy, which holds only in-frame ones; the method was immunoSEQ multiplex PCR. This sample has nearly 200,000 clones, with about 88% found just once. This sample is drawn from a study of blood T cell repertoires in COVID-19. Overall study: Samples taken during acute and convalescent COVID-19 were collected in the United States, Italy and Spain.

Germline CDR1 is LGHDT and CDR2 is YNNKEL (reference sequence). V gave up 4 bases and J gave up 1 base; unmatched junction bases: 5. This CDR3 is built from 15 residues. The TCR originated in a woman between 35 and 50 years old who had recovered from COVID-19. The gene calls are TRBV3-1 (or the pseudogene TRBV3-2) and TRBJ2-7; 9 bases fit TRBD1. Material for sequencing was peripheral blood. This CDR3 reads CASSPRDRVSYEQYF. The CDR3 nucleotides read TGTGCCAGCAGCCCACGGGACAGGGTTTCCTACGAGCAGTACTTC.